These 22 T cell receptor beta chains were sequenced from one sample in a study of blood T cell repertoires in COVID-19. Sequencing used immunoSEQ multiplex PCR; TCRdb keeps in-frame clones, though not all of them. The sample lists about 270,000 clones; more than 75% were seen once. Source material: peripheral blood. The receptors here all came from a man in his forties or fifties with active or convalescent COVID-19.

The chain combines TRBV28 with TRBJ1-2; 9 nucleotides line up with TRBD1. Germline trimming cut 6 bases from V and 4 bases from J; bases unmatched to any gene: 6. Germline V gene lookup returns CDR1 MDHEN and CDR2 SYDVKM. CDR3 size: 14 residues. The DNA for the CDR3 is TGTGCCAGCAGGGGACAGGGAGGAAGCTATGGCTACACCTTC. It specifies CASRGQGGSYGYTF.

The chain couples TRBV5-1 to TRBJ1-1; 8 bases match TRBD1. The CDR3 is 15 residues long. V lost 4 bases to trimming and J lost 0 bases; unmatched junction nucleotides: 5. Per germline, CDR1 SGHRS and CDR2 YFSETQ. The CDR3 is CASSTGQALNTEAFF. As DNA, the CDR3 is TGCGCCAGCAGCACGGGACAGGCCTTGAACACTGAAGCTTTCTTT.

CDR3 residues: CASSPTENQPQHF. The CDR3 DNA reads as TGTGCCAGCAGCCCGACAGAGAATCAGCCCCAGCATTTT. The chain employs TRBV12-3 or TRBV12-4 and TRBJ1-5; a weak D match, TRBD1 (5 bases). V was clipped by 6 bases and J by 4 bases, with 10 bases between them. This CDR3 comprises 13 residues.

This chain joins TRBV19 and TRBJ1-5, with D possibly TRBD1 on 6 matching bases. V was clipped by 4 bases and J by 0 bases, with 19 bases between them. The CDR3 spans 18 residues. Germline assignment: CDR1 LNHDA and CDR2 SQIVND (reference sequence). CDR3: CASSTPRTEIYSNQPQHF. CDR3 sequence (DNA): TGTGCCAGTAGTACCCCCCGGACAGAAATTTATAGCAATCAGCCCCAGCATTTT.

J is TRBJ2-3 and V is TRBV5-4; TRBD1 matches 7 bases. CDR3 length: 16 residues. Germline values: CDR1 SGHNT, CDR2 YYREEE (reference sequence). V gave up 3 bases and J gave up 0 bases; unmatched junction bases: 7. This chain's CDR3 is CASSSKWTGSTDTQYF. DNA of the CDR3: TGTGCCAGCAGCTCGAAGTGGACAGGCAGCACAGATACGCAGTATTTT.

The CDR3 coding sequence is TGCGCCAGCAGCCCTGACGGGGTTAGAGGCTACACCTTC. This gives the protein CASSPDGVRGYTF. The V gene is TRBV5-1, the J gene TRBJ1-2; D gene unclear. Trimming removed 4 bases from V and 8 bases from J, with 15 bases in between. The CDR3 contains 13 residues. CDR1 and CDR2 from the germline V gene are SGHRS and YFSETQ.

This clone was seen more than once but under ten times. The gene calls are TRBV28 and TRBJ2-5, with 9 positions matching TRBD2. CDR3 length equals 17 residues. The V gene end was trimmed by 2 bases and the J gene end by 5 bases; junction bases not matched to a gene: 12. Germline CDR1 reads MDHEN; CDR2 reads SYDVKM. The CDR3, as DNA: TGTGCCAGCAGTTTAGGAGAGACTAGCGGAGCCCGGGAGACCCAGTACTTC. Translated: CASSLGETSGARETQYF.

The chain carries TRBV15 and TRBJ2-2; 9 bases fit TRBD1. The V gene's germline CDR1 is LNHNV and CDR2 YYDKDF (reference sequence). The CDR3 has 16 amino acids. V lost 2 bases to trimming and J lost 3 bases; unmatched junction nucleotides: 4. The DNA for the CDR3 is TGTGCCACCAGCAGACACAGGGGGCTTGACACCGGGGAGCTGTTTTTT. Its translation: CATSRHRGLDTGELFF. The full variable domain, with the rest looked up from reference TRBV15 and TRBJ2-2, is DAMVIQNPRYQVTQFGKPVTLSCSQTLNHNVMYWYQQKSSQAPKLLFHYYDKDFNNEADTPDNFQSRRPNTSFCFLDIRSPGLGDTAMYLCATSRHRGLDTGELFFGEGSRLTVL.

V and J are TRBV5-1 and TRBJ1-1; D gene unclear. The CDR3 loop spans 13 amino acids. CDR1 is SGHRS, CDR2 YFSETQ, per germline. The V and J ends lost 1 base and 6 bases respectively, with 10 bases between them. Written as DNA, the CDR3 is TGCGCCAGCAGCTTGAACGGGTCCCCTGAAGCTTTCTTT. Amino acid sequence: CASSLNGSPEAFF.

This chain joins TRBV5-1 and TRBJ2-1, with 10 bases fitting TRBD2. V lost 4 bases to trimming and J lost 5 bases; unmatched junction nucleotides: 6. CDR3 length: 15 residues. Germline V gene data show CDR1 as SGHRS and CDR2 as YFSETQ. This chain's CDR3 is CASSQLAGHHNEQFF. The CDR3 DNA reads TGCGCCAGCAGCCAACTAGCGGGGCACCACAATGAGCAGTTCTTC.

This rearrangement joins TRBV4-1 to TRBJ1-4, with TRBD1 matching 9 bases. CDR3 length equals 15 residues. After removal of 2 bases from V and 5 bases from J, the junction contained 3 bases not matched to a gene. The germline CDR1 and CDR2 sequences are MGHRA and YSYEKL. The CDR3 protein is CASSQTGTGNEKLFF. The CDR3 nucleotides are TGCGCCAGCAGCCAAACCGGGACAGGGAATGAAAAACTGTTTTTT.

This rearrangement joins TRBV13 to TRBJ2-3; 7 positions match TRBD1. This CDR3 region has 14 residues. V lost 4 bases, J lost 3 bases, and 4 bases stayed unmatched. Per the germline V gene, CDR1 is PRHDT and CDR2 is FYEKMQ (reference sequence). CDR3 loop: CASSSDRITDTQYF. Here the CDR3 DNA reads TGTGCCAGCAGCTCGGACAGGATAACAGATACGCAGTATTTT.

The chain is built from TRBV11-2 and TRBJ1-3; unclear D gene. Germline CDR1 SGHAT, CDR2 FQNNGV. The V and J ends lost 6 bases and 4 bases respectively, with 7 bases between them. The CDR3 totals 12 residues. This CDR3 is CASSFRGNTIYF. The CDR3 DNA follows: TGTGCCAGCAGTTTTCGGGGAAACACCATATATTTT.

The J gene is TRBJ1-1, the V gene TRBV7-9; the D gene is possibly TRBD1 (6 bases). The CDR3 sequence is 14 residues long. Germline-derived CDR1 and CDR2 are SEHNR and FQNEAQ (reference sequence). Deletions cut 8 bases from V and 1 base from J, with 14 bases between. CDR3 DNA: TGTGCCAGCCACCGACAGGCTGGGAACACTGAAGCTTTCTTT. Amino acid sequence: CASHRQAGNTEAFF.

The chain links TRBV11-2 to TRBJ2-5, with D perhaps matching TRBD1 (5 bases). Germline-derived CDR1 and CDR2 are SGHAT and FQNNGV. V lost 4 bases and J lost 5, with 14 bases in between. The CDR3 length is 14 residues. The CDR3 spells CASSSKTDFETQYF. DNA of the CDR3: TGTGCCAGCAGCTCAAAGACAGATTTTGAGACCCAGTACTTC.

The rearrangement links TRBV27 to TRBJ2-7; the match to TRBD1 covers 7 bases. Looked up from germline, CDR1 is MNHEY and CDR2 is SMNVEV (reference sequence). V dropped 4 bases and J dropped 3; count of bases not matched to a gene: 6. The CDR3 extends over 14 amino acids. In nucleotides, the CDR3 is TGTGCCAGCAGTTCCCGCGGACAGGTCTACGAGCAGTACTTC. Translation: CASSSRGQVYEQYF.

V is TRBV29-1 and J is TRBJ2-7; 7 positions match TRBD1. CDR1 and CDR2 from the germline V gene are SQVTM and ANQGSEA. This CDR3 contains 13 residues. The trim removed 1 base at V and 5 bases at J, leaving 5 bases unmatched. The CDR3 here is CSVEGGGKNEQYF. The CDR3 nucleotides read TGCAGCGTTGAAGGAGGGGGCAAAAACGAGCAGTACTTC.

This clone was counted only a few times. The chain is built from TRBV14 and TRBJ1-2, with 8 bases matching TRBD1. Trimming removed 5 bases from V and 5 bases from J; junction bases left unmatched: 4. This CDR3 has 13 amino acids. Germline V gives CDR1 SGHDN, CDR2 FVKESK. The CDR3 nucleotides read TGTGCCAGCAGCGCACAGGGGGTTTATGGCTACACCTTC. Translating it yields CASSAQGVYGYTF.

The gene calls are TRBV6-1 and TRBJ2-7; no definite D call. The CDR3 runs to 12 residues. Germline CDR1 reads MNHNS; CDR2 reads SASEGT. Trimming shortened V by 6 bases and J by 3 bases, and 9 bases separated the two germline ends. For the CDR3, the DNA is TGTGCCAGCAGGTCAAGAGGCTACGAGCAGTACTTC. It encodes CASRSRGYEQYF.

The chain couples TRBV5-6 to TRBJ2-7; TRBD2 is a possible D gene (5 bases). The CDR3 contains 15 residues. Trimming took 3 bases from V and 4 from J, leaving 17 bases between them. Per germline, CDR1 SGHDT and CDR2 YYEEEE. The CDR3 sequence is CASSWVSPGGYEQYF. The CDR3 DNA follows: TGTGCCAGCAGCTGGGTCAGTCCAGGAGGTTACGAGCAGTACTTC.

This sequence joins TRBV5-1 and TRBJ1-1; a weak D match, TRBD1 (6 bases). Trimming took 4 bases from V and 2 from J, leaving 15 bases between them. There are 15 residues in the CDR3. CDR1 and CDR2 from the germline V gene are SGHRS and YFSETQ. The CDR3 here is CASSPKTGPNTEAFF. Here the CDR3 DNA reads TGCGCCAGCAGCCCGAAAACAGGGCCTAACACTGAAGCTTTCTTT. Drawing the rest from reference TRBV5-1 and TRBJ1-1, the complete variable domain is KAGVTQTPRYLIKTRGQQVTLSCSPISGHRSVSWYQQTPGQGLQFLFEYFSETQRNKGNFPGRFSGRQFSNSRSEMNVSTLELGDSALYLCASSPKTGPNTEAFFGQGTRLTVV.

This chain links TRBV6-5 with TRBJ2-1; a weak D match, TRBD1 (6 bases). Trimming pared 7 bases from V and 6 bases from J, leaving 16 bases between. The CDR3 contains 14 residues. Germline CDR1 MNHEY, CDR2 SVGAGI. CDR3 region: CASTPLQGSNEQFF. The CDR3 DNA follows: TGTGCCAGCACCCCGTTACAGGGATCCAATGAGCAGTTCTTC.